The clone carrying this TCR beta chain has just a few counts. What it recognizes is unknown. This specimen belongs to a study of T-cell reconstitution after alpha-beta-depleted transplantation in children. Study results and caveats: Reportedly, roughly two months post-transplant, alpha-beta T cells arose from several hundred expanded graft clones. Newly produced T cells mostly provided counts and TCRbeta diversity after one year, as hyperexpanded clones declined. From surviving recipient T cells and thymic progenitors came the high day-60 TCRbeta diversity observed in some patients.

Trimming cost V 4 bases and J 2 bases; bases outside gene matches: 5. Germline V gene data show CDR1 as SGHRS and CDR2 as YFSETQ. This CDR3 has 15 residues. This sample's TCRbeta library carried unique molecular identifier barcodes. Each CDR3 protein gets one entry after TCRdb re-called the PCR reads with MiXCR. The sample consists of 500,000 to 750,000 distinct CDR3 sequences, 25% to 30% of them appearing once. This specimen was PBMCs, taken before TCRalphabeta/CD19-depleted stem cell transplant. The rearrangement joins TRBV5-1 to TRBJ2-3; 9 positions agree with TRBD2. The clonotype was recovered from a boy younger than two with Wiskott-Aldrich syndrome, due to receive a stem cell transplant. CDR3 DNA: TGCGCCAGCAGCAAGGGACTAGCACACACAGATACGCAGTATTTT. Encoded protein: CASSKGLAHTDTQYF.